The rows below give T cell receptor beta chains drawn from one sample of a study of blood T cells in healthy people across ages. Each CDR3 protein is one row after TCRdb ran MiXCR on the 5' RACE reads. The sample contains under 2,000,000 distinct CDR3 sequences, about 50% of which appear only once. Sequences were obtained from blood. The source of these receptors is a woman in her thirties or forties in good health. Each CDR3 is given with its conserved first and last residue. Each record gives: clone size, D gene, J gene, V gene, CDR3 DNA, CDR3 protein. D genes are given only for firm matches. Expanded clones get a size class; other rows say once, few or many, or leave the size out.

abundance: .; d_gene: .; j_gene: TRBJ1-1; v_gene: TRBV18; CDR3nt: TGTGCCAGCTCACCCAAGATGAACACTGAAGCTTTCTTT; CDR3aa: CASSPKMNTEAFF
abundance: .; d_gene: .; j_gene: TRBJ1-2; v_gene: TRBV27; CDR3nt: TGTGCTAGCAGTTTATCTCTAGGAGCCTATGGCTACACCTTC; CDR3aa: CASSLSLGAYGYTF
abundance: .; d_gene: .; j_gene: TRBJ2-3; v_gene: TRBV3-1; CDR3nt: TGTGCCAGCAGCCAAGATTGGAGAGATGCGCAGTATTTT; CDR3aa: CASSQDWRDAQYF
abundance: .; d_gene: TRBD1; j_gene: TRBJ2-4; v_gene: TRBV7-9; CDR3nt: TGTGCCAGCAGCTTTCAGGGGGCTTCTCCTTCCGGCATTCAGTACTTC; CDR3aa: CASSFQGASPSGIQYF
abundance: .; d_gene: TRBD1; j_gene: TRBJ2-3; v_gene: TRBV3-1; CDR3nt: TGTGCCAGCAGCCAACCGACAGGGTGGAGAACAGATACGCAGTATTTT; CDR3aa: CASSQPTGWRTDTQYF
abundance: once; d_gene: TRBD2; j_gene: TRBJ2-3; v_gene: TRBV5-1; CDR3nt: TGCGCCAGCAGCTTAACAGGACTAGACCAGTCTGGCACAGATACGCAGTATTTT; CDR3aa: CASSLTGLDQSGTDTQYF
abundance: few; d_gene: .; j_gene: TRBJ2-5; v_gene: TRBV29-1; CDR3nt: TGCAGCGGAGAGCTGACCGAGACCCAGTACTTC; CDR3aa: CSGELTETQYF
abundance: once; d_gene: .; j_gene: TRBJ1-1; v_gene: TRBV7-9; CDR3nt: TGTGCCAGCAGCTTTTTCGGGGACCCGAAAGCTTTCTTT; CDR3aa: CASSFFGDPKAFF
abundance: .; d_gene: TRBD1; j_gene: TRBJ1-1; v_gene: TRBV27; CDR3nt: TGTGCCAGCAGTTCGCTGACAGGGGGGAAAACTGAAGCTTTCTTT; CDR3aa: CASSSLTGGKTEAFF
abundance: .; d_gene: .; j_gene: TRBJ2-7; v_gene: TRBV28; CDR3nt: TGTGCCAGCAGCAGGTCCTCGGTTCCACATTTCGTCTACGAGCAGTACTTC; CDR3aa: CASSRSSVPHFVYEQYF
abundance: once; d_gene: .; j_gene: TRBJ2-5; v_gene: TRBV5-1; CDR3nt: TGCGCCAGCAGCTTGTCGTCGGCGAGTCGGGAGACCCAGTACTTC; CDR3aa: CASSLSSASRETQYF
abundance: few; d_gene: .; j_gene: TRBJ2-5; v_gene: TRBV2; CDR3nt: TGTGCCAGCAGTGAACGGCCGGGGTTGGAGACCCAGTACTTC; CDR3aa: CASSERPGLETQYF
abundance: .; d_gene: TRBD2; j_gene: TRBJ2-3; v_gene: TRBV18; CDR3nt: TGTGCCAGCTCACCACCGGTAGCGGGGGGGCGGACAGATACGCAGTATTTT; CDR3aa: CASSPPVAGGRTDTQYF
abundance: .; d_gene: .; j_gene: TRBJ2-7; v_gene: TRBV12-3/TRBV12-4; CDR3nt: TGTGCCAGCAGCGTAGTTTCCGAGCAGTACTTC; CDR3aa: CASSVVSEQYF
abundance: few; d_gene: .; j_gene: TRBJ2-3; v_gene: TRBV7-9; CDR3nt: TGTGCCAGCGTCGTCGCGGGGGCCTCAGATACGCAGTATTTT; CDR3aa: CASVVAGASDTQYF
abundance: .; d_gene: .; j_gene: TRBJ2-7; v_gene: TRBV28; CDR3nt: TGTGCCAGCAGTTCCCGGTCGGCGAGAGGTTACGAGCAGTACTTC; CDR3aa: CASSSRSARGYEQYF
abundance: few; d_gene: .; j_gene: TRBJ2-7; v_gene: TRBV7-9; CDR3nt: TGTGCCAGCAGCCGTACGGACAAATTCTCCTACGAGCAGTACTTC; CDR3aa: CASSRTDKFSYEQYF
abundance: .; d_gene: TRBD1; j_gene: TRBJ1-2; v_gene: TRBV6-5; CDR3nt: TGTGCCAGCAGCAAAACCGGGACAGAGAATGGCTACACCTTC; CDR3aa: CASSKTGTENGYTF
abundance: .; d_gene: TRBD1; j_gene: TRBJ1-2; v_gene: TRBV6-2/TRBV6-3; CDR3nt: TGTGCCAGCAGAACCCTGGGACAGGGGTTAAATGGCTACACCTTC; CDR3aa: CASRTLGQGLNGYTF
abundance: .; d_gene: TRBD2; j_gene: TRBJ2-1; v_gene: TRBV2; CDR3nt: TGTGCCAGCAGTGAGGCCCCGGGGGGTCATAATGAGCAGTTCTTC; CDR3aa: CASSEAPGGHNEQFF
abundance: .; d_gene: TRBD2; j_gene: TRBJ2-3; v_gene: TRBV28; CDR3nt: TGTGCCAGCAGTTCACCCGGGACTAGCGGGGGGGCGAGTTCAGATACGCAGTATTTT; CDR3aa: CASSSPGTSGGASSDTQYF
abundance: many; d_gene: TRBD2; j_gene: TRBJ2-3; v_gene: TRBV11-2; CDR3nt: TGTGCCAGCAGCATTAGCGGGGGGGGCACAGATACGCAGTATTTT; CDR3aa: CASSISGGGTDTQYF
abundance: few; d_gene: TRBD2; j_gene: TRBJ2-4; v_gene: TRBV7-2; CDR3nt: TGTGCCAGCAGCCCAAGCCGGGGGGGCGTAAACATTCAGTACTTC; CDR3aa: CASSPSRGGVNIQYF
abundance: .; d_gene: .; j_gene: TRBJ2-4; v_gene: TRBV11-1; CDR3nt: TGTGCCAGCTCCCGGGGACAGACGGGGGGCATTCAGTACTTC; CDR3aa: CASSRGQTGGIQYF
abundance: .; d_gene: TRBD2; j_gene: TRBJ2-3; v_gene: TRBV20-1; CDR3nt: TGCAGTGCTAACGGACTAGCGGGGGGGCCTTTTCCAGATACGCAGTATTTT; CDR3aa: CSANGLAGGPFPDTQYF
abundance: .; d_gene: TRBD1; j_gene: TRBJ2-5; v_gene: TRBV6-2/TRBV6-3; CDR3nt: TGTGCCAGCAGGGACGGACAGGGTGAAGAGACCCAGTACTTC; CDR3aa: CASRDGQGEETQYF
abundance: .; d_gene: .; j_gene: TRBJ2-7; v_gene: TRBV10-1; CDR3nt: TGCGCCAGCAGTGAGTTCCTCTACAATGAGCAGTACTTC; CDR3aa: CASSEFLYNEQYF
abundance: .; d_gene: TRBD2; j_gene: TRBJ2-1; v_gene: TRBV20-1; CDR3nt: TGCAGTGCTGGGAGTAGCGGGGGCGGGAATGAGCAGTTCTTC; CDR3aa: CSAGSSGGGNEQFF
abundance: few; d_gene: TRBD1; j_gene: TRBJ1-1; v_gene: TRBV29-1; CDR3nt: TGCAGCGTTTCCGGGACAGGTGAAGCTTTCTTT; CDR3aa: CSVSGTGEAFF